Described below is a single TCR beta chain sequence and its context. Its cognate antigen has yet to be identified. Base qualities are not provided; no much larger clone lies one nucleotide away. The germline V gene (reference sequence) specifies MNHNY as CDR1 and SVGAGI as CDR2. Relative to germline, V is 4 bases shorter and J is 3 bases shorter, with 15 bases between their ends. From the cysteine up to the phenylalanine, the CDR3 has a length of 15 residues. Solely the CDR3 DNA is kept, with 45 bases framed from the first base. The sample comes from a study of blood T cell repertoires in COVID-19 (TCRdb year 2020). For context, the study as a whole: The collaborator samples originated in the United States, Italy and Spain and spanned the acute and convalescent phases of COVID-19. The prospective study material was composed of cDNA or gDNA derived from T cells, B-cell-depleted T cells, or PBMCs. Subjects who had been exposed to COVID-19, were actively infected with it, or had recovered from it provided the deeply sampled blood TCRbeta repertoires that made up the dataset. A freely available public database, intended as a resource for researchers studying the immune response to SARS-CoV-2, is where the repertoires were released. Samples were obtained from the ongoing ImmuneRACE study (first 160 participants) and from over 1,000 subjects provided by 6 global collaborators. Sample metadata almost always included a de-identified subject ID, COVID-19 status, age in years and sex. Where available, HLA class I and class II types were obtained from metadata supplied by the sample provider rather than from assay-based typing. Broader findings and caveats from the paper: Clinical and demographic metadata were provided uncurated, with the amount varying by source and participant.

The immunoSEQ Assay, a bias-controlled multiplex PCR, was used to amplify TCRbeta CDR3 regions from genomic DNA. Per the source publication's procedure: Nucleated cell counts per sample were estimated from amplification of reference gene primers within the assay. To quantify the absolute abundance of each unique TCRbeta CDR3 rearrangement, sequence reads were collapsed and filtered. Productive Simpson clonality was computed per sample as the square root of Simpson's diversity index over productive rearrangements. This immuneACCESS table, as held by TCRdb, lists in-frame sequences with V and J called but not all clones. Of the missing ones, under half trace to an unresolved V gene in checked studies; the others have no known cause. V and J calls and clone size are copied from that table; D and trimming were computed from the DNA. Recorded for this sample are over 50,000 clones; approximately 90% of them occurred a single time. Of the sample, less than 3.5% falls within the top ten clones.

Whole blood was collected in K2EDTA tubes by collaborating institutions according to the institutions' own protocols. For TCRbeta analysis, collaborators shipped samples as frozen whole blood, isolated PBMCs, or DNA extracted from either of those sample types. This TCR came from a man aged 80 or over with acute or convalescent COVID-19. Sequenced sample: peripheral blood. The chain uses TRBV6-6 and TRBJ2-5; TRBD2 is a possible D gene, resting on 6 matching bases. The base sequence is TGTGCCAGCAGTTCCTCAGGGACTGGGGAAGAGACCCAGTACTTC. It is translated as CASSSSGTGEETQYF.